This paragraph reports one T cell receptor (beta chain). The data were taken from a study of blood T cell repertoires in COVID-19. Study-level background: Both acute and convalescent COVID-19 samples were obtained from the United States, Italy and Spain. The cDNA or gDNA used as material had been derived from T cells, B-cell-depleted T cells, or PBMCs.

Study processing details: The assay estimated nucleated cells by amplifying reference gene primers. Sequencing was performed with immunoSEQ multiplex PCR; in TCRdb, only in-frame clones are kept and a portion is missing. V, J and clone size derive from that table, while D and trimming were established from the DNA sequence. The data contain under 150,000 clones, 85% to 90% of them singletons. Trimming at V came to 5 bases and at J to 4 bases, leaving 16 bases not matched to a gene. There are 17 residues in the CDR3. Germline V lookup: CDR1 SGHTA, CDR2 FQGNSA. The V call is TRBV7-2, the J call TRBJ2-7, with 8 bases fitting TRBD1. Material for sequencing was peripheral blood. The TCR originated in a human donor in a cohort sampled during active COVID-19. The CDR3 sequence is CASSRHAGTGQRYEQYF. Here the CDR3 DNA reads TGTGCCAGCAGCCGTCACGCGGGGACAGGACAGCGATACGAGCAGTACTTC.